This record looks at one T cell receptor beta chain sequence and its context. Trimming took 3 bases from V and 2 from J; bases not matched to a gene: 5. The CDR3 is made up of 15 amino acids. CDR1 and CDR2 from the germline V gene are MDHEN and SYDVKM. The data stem from a study of blood T cell repertoires in COVID-19. Turning to the study itself: The analysed material was cDNA or gDNA that came from T cells, B-cell-depleted T cells, or PBMCs.

The protocol was immunoSEQ multiplex PCR, while the TCRdb copy is restricted to in-frame clones and leaves out a portion. The data hold about 110,000 clones, with 71% observed a single time. This TCR was sampled from a human donor with acute or convalescent COVID-19. The donor label of this sample is uncertain. The material sequenced was peripheral blood. V is TRBV28 and J is TRBJ2-3; TRBD1 agrees at 7 bases. The CDR3 here is CASSFRDRPTDTQYF. CDR3 in DNA: TGTGCCAGCAGTTTTCGGGACAGACCCACAGATACGCAGTATTTT.